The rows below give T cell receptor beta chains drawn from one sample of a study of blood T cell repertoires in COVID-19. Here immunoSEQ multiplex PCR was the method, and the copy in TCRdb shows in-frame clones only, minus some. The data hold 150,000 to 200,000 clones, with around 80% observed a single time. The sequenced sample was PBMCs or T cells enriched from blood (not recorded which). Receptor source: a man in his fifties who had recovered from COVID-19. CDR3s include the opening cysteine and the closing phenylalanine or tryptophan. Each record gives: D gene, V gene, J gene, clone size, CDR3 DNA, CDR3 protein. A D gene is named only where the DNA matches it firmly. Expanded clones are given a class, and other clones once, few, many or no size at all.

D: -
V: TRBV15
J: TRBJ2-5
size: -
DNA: TGTGCCACCCGCCTGGGGGGGGGCGTAGGGTTCCAAGAGACCCAGTACTTC
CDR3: CATRLGGGVGFQETQYF

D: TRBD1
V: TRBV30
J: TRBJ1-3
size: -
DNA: TGTGCCTGGAGTGCGCTATGGACAGGGTCCGGAAACACCATATATTTT
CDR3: CAWSALWTGSGNTIYF

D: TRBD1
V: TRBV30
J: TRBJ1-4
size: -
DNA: TGTGCCTCTGCACAGGGGACTAATGAAAAACTGTTTTTT
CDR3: CASAQGTNEKLFF

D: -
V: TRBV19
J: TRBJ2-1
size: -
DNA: TGTGCCAGTAGTATTAGAGCGGCACGCTACAATGAGCAGTTCTTC
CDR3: CASSIRAARYNEQFF

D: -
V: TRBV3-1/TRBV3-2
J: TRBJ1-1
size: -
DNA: TGTGCCAGCAGCAAAAGTCTACAGGGTGGCACTGAAGCTTTCTTT
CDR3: CASSKSLQGGTEAFF

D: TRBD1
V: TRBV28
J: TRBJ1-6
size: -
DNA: TGTGCCAGTTACAGGGGCGACTCCTATAATTCACCCCTCCACTTT
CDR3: CASYRGDSYNSPLHF

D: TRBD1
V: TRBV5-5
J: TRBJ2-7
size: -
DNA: TGTGCCAGCAGCTGGAGCCCGGACAGGGGAGCCTACGAGCAGTACTTC
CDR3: CASSWSPDRGAYEQYF

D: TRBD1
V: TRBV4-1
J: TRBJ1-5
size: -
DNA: TGCGCCAGCAGCCATACAGGGGCGGTAGCGCCCCAGCATTTT
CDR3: CASSHTGAVAPQHF

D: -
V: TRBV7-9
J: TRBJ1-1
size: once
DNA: TGTGCCAGCAGCTTAGCGGTGCACGGGGGGCCTGAAGCTTTCTTT
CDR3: CASSLAVHGGPEAFF

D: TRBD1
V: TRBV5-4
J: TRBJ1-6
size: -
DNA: TGTGCCAGCAGCGAAGGACAGGGGGATTCACCCCTCCACTTT
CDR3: CASSEGQGDSPLHF

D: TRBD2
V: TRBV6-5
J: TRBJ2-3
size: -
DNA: TGTGCCAGTTTTAGCGGGAGCGCAGATACGCAGTATTTT
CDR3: CASFSGSADTQYF

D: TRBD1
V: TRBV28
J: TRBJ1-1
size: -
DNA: TGTGCCAGCAGACGAGGGGGCAACGCTGAAGCTTTCTTT
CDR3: CASRRGGNAEAFF

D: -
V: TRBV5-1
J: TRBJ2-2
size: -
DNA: TGCGCCAGCAGCTTGGAGCGGGTACCCGGGGAGCTGTTTTTT
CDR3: CASSLERVPGELFF

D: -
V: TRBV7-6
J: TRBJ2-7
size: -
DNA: TGTGCCAGCAGCTTAGACACCGGACTACCCTACGAGCAGTACTTC
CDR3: CASSLDTGLPYEQYF

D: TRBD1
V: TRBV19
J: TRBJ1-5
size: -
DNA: TGTGCCAGTAGTACGACAGGGCGGACAAATCAGCCCCAGCATTTT
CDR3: CASSTTGRTNQPQHF

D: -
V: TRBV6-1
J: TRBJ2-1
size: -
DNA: TGTGCCAGCGGGGAAGGTCGAGGTAGAACCTACTCCTACAATGAGCAGTTCTTC
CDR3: CASGEGRGRTYSYNEQFF

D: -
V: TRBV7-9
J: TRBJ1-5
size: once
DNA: TGTGCCAGCAGCTTAGGGTGGGACAAGACCCAGCATTTT
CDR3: CASSLGWDKTQHF

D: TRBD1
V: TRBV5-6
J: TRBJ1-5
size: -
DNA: TGTGCCAGCAGCCCTCGACAGGGGGGCGATCAGCCCCAGCATTTT
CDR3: CASSPRQGGDQPQHF

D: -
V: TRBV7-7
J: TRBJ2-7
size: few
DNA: TGTGCTAGCAGCCAAGGGACTTCCACCGGGCAGTACTTC
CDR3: CASSQGTSTGQYF

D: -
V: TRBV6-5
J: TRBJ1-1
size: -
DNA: TGTGCCAGCAGTTACTACAGCGTTGCGGGCACTGAAGCTTTCTTT
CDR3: CASSYYSVAGTEAFF

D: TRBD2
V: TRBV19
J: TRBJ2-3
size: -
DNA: TGTGCCAGTAGTATAGTAGCGGGGGGCACAGATACGCAGTATTTT
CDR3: CASSIVAGGTDTQYF

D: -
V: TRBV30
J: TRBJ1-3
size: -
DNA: TGTGCCTGGACCTCAAGGGACACTGGAGGAGGAAACACCATATATTTT
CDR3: CAWTSRDTGGGNTIYF

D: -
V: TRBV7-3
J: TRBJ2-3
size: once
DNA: TGTGCCAGCAGCTCCCACGGGGGTAGCACAGATACGCAGTATTTT
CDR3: CASSSHGGSTDTQYF

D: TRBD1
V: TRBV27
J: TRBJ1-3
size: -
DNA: TGTGCCAGCAGATCCGGGACAGGGGACACCTCTGGAAACACCATATATTTT
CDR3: CASRSGTGDTSGNTIYF

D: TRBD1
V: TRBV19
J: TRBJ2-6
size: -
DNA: TGTGCCAGTAGTGTCCGACAGGGCCTTAACGTCCCTGGGGCCAACGTCCTGACTTTC
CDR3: CASSVRQGLNVPGANVLTF

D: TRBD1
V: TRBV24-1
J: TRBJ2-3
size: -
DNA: TGTGCCACCAGTGATCCTCGACAGGGATCCACAGATACGCAGTATTTT
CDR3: CATSDPRQGSTDTQYF

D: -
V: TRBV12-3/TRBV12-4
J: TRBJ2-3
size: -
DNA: TGTGCCAGCACTCATCCAGGCACAGATACGCAGTATTTT
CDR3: CASTHPGTDTQYF

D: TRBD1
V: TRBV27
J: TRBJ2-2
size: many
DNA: TGTGCCAGCAGTTGGGCGGGACAGGGGTTCACCGGGGAGCTGTTTTTT
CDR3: CASSWAGQGFTGELFF

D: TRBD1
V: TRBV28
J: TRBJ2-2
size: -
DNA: TGTGCCAGCAGTCAGACCTGGGCCGGTTTGGGACAGACGAACACCGGGGAGCTGTTTTTT
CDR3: CASSQTWAGLGQTNTGELFF

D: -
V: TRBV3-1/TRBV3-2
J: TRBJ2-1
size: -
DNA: TGTGCCAGCAGCCAGCTTAACAGGGTGGACAATGAGCAGTTCTTC
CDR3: CASSQLNRVDNEQFF

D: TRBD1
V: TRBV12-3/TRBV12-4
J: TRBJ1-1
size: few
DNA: TGTGCCAGCAGTTGGACAGGGGCAGAAGCTTTCTTT
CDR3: CASSWTGAEAFF

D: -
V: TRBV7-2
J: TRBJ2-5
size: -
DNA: TGTGCCAGCAGCCCACCGCGGGGGCAGCAAGAGACCCAGTACTTC
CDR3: CASSPPRGQQETQYF

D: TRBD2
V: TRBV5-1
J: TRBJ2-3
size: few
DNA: TGCGCCAGCAGCTCGGGCCCCATCTCCGGGACTAGCGGGGGGATTATTGGCACAGATACGCAGTATTTT
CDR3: CASSSGPISGTSGGIIGTDTQYF

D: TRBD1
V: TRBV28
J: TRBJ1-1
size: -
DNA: TGTGCCAGCAGTTTCCAGGGGGCGCAAGGCACTGAAGCTTTCTTT
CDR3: CASSFQGAQGTEAFF

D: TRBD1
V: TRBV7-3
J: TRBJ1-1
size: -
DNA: TGTGCCAGCAGGGGACAGGTGAACACTGAAGCTTTCTTT
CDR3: CASRGQVNTEAFF

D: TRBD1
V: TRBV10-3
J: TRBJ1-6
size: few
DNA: TGTGCCATCAGTGAGGGGGACAGCAATTCACCCCTCCACTTT
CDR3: CAISEGDSNSPLHF

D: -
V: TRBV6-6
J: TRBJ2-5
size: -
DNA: TGTGCCAGCAGTTACTCGACGGGGGTGGGAGAGACCCAGTACTTC
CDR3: CASSYSTGVGETQYF

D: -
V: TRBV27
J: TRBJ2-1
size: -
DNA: TGTGCCAGCAGTTTAGACGGGAGTTTTAATGAGCAGTTCTTC
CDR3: CASSLDGSFNEQFF

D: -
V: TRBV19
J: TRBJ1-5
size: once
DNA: TGTGCCAGTACCCCACAGTCTGGAGGGGATCAGCCCCAGCATTTT
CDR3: CASTPQSGGDQPQHF

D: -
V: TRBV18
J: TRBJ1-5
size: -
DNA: TGTGCCAGCTCACCTCTCCCGGACTTTAGCAATCAGCCCCAGCATTTT
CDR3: CASSPLPDFSNQPQHF

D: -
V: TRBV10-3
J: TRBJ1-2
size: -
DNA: TGTGCCATCACCGAAAGGGGGATAGGGGCTAACTATGGCTACACCTTC
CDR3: CAITERGIGANYGYTF

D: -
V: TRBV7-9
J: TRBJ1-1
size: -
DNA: TGTGCCAGCAGCTTAGATGCCGGGTTCGCTGAAGCTTTCTTT
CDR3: CASSLDAGFAEAFF